This T cell receptor (beta chain) was sequenced for a study of T cell clones after liver transplantation. The overall study: TCRbeta sequencing after a pre-transplant mixed lymphocyte reaction identified graft-donor-reactive clones, later tracked in post-transplant blood.

After removal of 1 base from V and 4 bases from J, the junction contained 4 bases not matched to a gene. Germline CDR1 and CDR2: SGHVS and FNYEAQ. This CDR3 is 15 amino acids long. Comments on this clone: The antigen is not known.

General study points: Small, mixed patient groups and varying post-transplant times limit these conclusions.

TCRdb's copy holds only in-frame clones and misses some; the assay was immunoSEQ multiplex PCR. The table records 70,000 to 80,000 clones, around 90% of them present only once. This specimen consisted of CD4+ T cells from blood, obtained before liver transplant. This receptor was taken from a human donor who received a liver transplant. The rearrangement joins TRBV7-6 to TRBJ2-5; 9 nucleotides match TRBD1. CDR3 bases: TGTGCCAGCAGCTTAGGACAGGGGGGCGGAGAGACCCAGTACTTC. This codes for CASSLGQGGGETQYF.